Listed here are 15 T cell receptor beta chains from one sample, sequenced in a study of blood T cell repertoires in COVID-19. The table came from immunoSEQ multiplex PCR; TCRdb's copy has only in-frame clones and leaves some out. The repertoire has hundreds of thousands of clones, around 90% of them found once; the top ten carry about 3.5%. Sequenced: peripheral blood. The receptors shown here come from a woman younger than 30 who had recovered from COVID-19.

This clone occurred once. This chain joins TRBV7-9 and TRBJ2-7; D unclear. Trimming took 5 bases from V and 0 from J, leaving 8 bases between them. This CDR3 is 13 amino acids long. The V gene's germline CDR1 is SEHNR and CDR2 FQNEAQ (reference sequence). This CDR3 reads CASSTTNSYEQYV. The CDR3 DNA reads as TGTGCCAGCAGCACAACAAACTCCTACGAGCAGTACGTC.

This clone appeared a few times. The DNA for the CDR3 is TGTGCCAGCAGCCCGACTAGCGGGAGACTCGGGACCGGGGAGCTGTTTTTT. Its protein product is CASSPTSGRLGTGELFF. The chain employs TRBV27 and TRBJ2-2, with 12 bases lining up with TRBD2. V shed 6 bases, J shed 5 bases, and the junction held 10 bases outside the gene matches. The CDR3 has 17 residues. Germline V lookup: CDR1 MNHEY, CDR2 SMNVEV (reference sequence).

The V gene is TRBV11-3, the J gene TRBJ2-2, with D perhaps matching TRBD1 (6 bases). The CDR3 runs to 16 residues. Germline values: CDR1 SGHNT, CDR2 YENEEA. V shed 2 bases and J shed 5 bases, with 15 bases lying between them. CDR3 DNA sequence: TGTGCCAGCAGCTTAAGCTGGGGGCAGCTGACCGGGGAGCTGTTTTTT. It is translated as CASSLSWGQLTGELFF. Based on the CDR3 plus reference TRBV11-3 and TRBJ2-2, the full variable domain is EAGVVQSPRYKIIEKKQPVAFWCNPISGHNTLYWYLQNLGQGPELLIRYENEEAVDDSQLPKDRFSAERLKGVDSTLKIQPAELGDSAVYLCASSLSWGQLTGELFFGEGSRLTVL.

The chain has TRBV9 and TRBJ2-1; D is perhaps TRBD2 (6 bases). Trimming took 3 bases from V and 3 from J, leaving 16 bases between them. Germline lookup yields CDR1 SGDLS and CDR2 YYNGEE. This CDR3 is 16 amino acids long. Here the CDR3 DNA reads TGTGCCAGCAGCGCCACCCCTACTAGCTACTACAATGAGCAGTTCTTC. Protein: CASSATPTSYYNEQFF.

The chain couples TRBV6-5 to TRBJ2-2, with D possibly being TRBD1 (5 bases). Looked up from germline, CDR1 is MNHEY and CDR2 is SVGAGI. Trimming removed 0 bases from V and 9 bases from J, with 17 bases in between. The CDR3 runs to 16 residues. CDR3 bases: TGTGCCAGCAGTTACTCTGGGGCGGCAGAGCCGCGGGAGCTGTTTTTT. The encoded protein is CASSYSGAAEPRELFF.

The genes are TRBV9 and TRBJ2-3; 8 bases line up with TRBD1. Germline trimming cut 0 bases from V and 6 bases from J; bases unmatched to any gene: 6. From germline, CDR1 is SGDLS and CDR2 YYNGEE. This CDR3 comprises 15 residues. CDR3 sequence reads: CASSVDGRQGDTQYF. CDR3 bases: TGTGCCAGCAGCGTAGATGGCCGACAGGGGGATACGCAGTATTTT.

The gene calls are TRBV24-1 and TRBJ2-1, with 9 bases lining up with TRBD1. With V trimmed by 5 bases and J by 7 bases, 8 bases remained unmatched. Germline CDR1 KGHDR, CDR2 SFDVKD. The CDR3 has 15 amino acids. CDR3 in DNA: TGTGCCACCAGTGCCCCGGACAGGGGAACTAATGAGCAGTTCTTC. It codes for CATSAPDRGTNEQFF.

The DNA of the CDR3 is TGTGCCAGCAGCTGGCTACCGGGACAGAAGAACACTGAAGCTTTCTTT. Its translation: CASSWLPGQKNTEAFF. This rearrangement joins TRBV13 to TRBJ1-1; 7 nucleotides line up with TRBD1. Germline CDR1 is PRHDT and CDR2 is FYEKMQ (reference sequence). The CDR3 contains 16 residues. V gave up 4 bases and J gave up 1 base; unmatched junction bases: 9.

V gene TRBV5-8 combines with J gene TRBJ1-1; 9 bases are a match to TRBD1. This CDR3 has 17 amino acids. Germline assignment: CDR1 SGHTS and CDR2 YDEGEE. Trimming removed 3 bases from V and 3 bases from J; junction bases left unmatched: 12. CDR3 region: CASSSGQGRRVYTEAFF. The CDR3 bases are TGTGCCAGCAGCTCGGGACAGGGAAGGAGGGTGTACACTGAAGCTTTCTTT.

CDR3 nucleotides: TGCAGCGTTTCAGCGGGAGACACAGATACGCAGTATTTT. The encoded protein is CSVSAGDTDTQYF. V gene TRBV29-1 combines with J gene TRBJ2-3, with TRBD2 identical over 8 bases. Per germline, CDR1 SQVTM and CDR2 ANQGSEA. V shed 5 bases, J shed 2 bases, and the junction held 3 bases outside the gene matches. The CDR3 is made up of 13 amino acids.

The table lists this clone with a few counts. The chain joins TRBV24-1 to TRBJ1-2; TRBD1 is a possible D gene (5 bases). V lost 3 bases, J lost 5 bases, and 9 bases lay in between. The CDR3 spans 13 residues. Germline lookup yields CDR1 KGHDR and CDR2 SFDVKD. The CDR3 protein is CATSDPQGYGYTF. CDR3 DNA sequence: TGTGCCACCAGTGATCCCCAGGGATATGGCTACACCTTC.

V usage is TRBV6-5 and J usage is TRBJ2-1, with D uncertain. The CDR3 sequence is 14 residues long. Per germline, CDR1 MNHEY and CDR2 SVGAGI. Trimming stripped 0 bases from V and 8 bases from J, with 11 bases between. CDR3 amino acids: CASSYSNSPHEQFF. CDR3 coding DNA: TGTGCCAGCAGTTACTCGAACTCTCCACATGAGCAGTTCTTC.

V and J are TRBV9 and TRBJ2-1; TRBD2 matches 8 bases. With 0 bases clipped from V and 9 bases from J, the junction kept 11 bases outside the gene matches. This CDR3 region has 16 residues. CDR1 is SGDLS and CDR2 is YYNGEE in the germline V gene. CDR3 in amino acids: CASSVGVGSGKVEQFF. The CDR3 DNA sequence: TGTGCCAGCAGCGTAGGGGTTGGTAGCGGGAAGGTTGAGCAGTTCTTC.

V is TRBV19 and J is TRBJ1-1, with TRBD1 as a possible D gene (5 bases). The CDR3 extends over 15 amino acids. With 2 bases removed from V and 4 bases from J, the gap between germline ends came to 14 bases. The germline V gene has CDR1 LNHDA and CDR2 SQIVND (reference sequence). The DNA of the CDR3 is TGTGCCAGTAGTATATCCCGGGGGAGTATCACTGAAGCTTTCTTT. It codes for CASSISRGSITEAFF.

The J gene is TRBJ1-2, the V gene TRBV21-1; the table's TRBD1 call for D was not verified on the DNA. TRBV21-1 is deemed a pseudogene. CDR3 size: 15 residues. The CDR3 DNA reads TGTGCCAGCAGCAAAGGGGCAGGGGACCTCTATGGCTACACCTTC. Translating it yields CASSKGAGDLYGYTF.